A selection of T cell receptor beta chains follows, all from one sample in a study of blood T cells in healthy people across ages. From the 5' RACE reads, TCRdb called clonotypes with MiXCR, one entry per CDR3 protein. This sample has about 680,000 distinct CDR3 sequences, with about half found just once. Sequencing was done on a sample of blood. The receptor source for this set is a woman aged 55-75 years in good health. Both conserved end residues are part of each CDR3. The D gene is left open where the match is weak. The listing skips clone size in some rows; elsewhere it reads once, few, many or a size class.

CDR3aa: CASRLSVGYHNEQFF
CDR3nt: TGTGCCAGCAGATTGAGCGTGGGGTATCACAATGAGCAGTTCTTC
j_gene: TRBJ2-1
abundance: .
d_gene: .
v_gene: TRBV7-2

CDR3aa: CASSLTGAKLEVYGYTF
CDR3nt: TGCGCCAGCAGCTTGACAGGGGCGAAACTCGAAGTCTATGGCTACACCTTC
j_gene: TRBJ1-2
abundance: .
d_gene: TRBD1
v_gene: TRBV5-1

CDR3aa: CASATSDSSYNEQFF
CDR3nt: TGCGCCAGCGCGACTAGCGACAGCTCCTACAATGAGCAGTTCTTC
j_gene: TRBJ2-1
abundance: .
d_gene: TRBD2
v_gene: TRBV6-5

CDR3aa: CAIRGDRGPLSTEAFF
CDR3nt: TGTGCCATCAGAGGGGACAGGGGACCCCTCTCCACTGAAGCTTTCTTT
j_gene: TRBJ1-1
abundance: .
d_gene: TRBD1
v_gene: TRBV10-3

CDR3aa: CASAHSGKASNEQYF
CDR3nt: TGTGCCAGCGCTCATAGCGGGAAGGCATCCAATGAGCAGTACTTC
j_gene: TRBJ2-7
abundance: .
d_gene: TRBD2
v_gene: TRBV3-1

CDR3aa: CASSLAGSVYEQYF
CDR3nt: TGTGCCAGCAGCTTAGCGGGGTCCGTCTACGAGCAGTACTTC
j_gene: TRBJ2-7
abundance: .
d_gene: .
v_gene: TRBV7-9

CDR3aa: CASSFGGRADYEQYF
CDR3nt: TGTGCCAGCAGTTTTGGCGGGAGGGCCGATTACGAGCAGTACTTC
j_gene: TRBJ2-7
abundance: .
d_gene: TRBD2
v_gene: TRBV27

CDR3aa: CASSTSKGKRGATNQPQHF
CDR3nt: TGTGCCAGCAGTACATCAAAGGGAAAAAGGGGGGCGACCAATCAGCCCCAGCATTTT
j_gene: TRBJ1-5
abundance: .
d_gene: .
v_gene: TRBV14

CDR3aa: CASSADPEGPHGYTF
CDR3nt: TGCGCCAGCAGTGCCGACCCCGAGGGGCCCCATGGCTACACCTTC
j_gene: TRBJ1-2
abundance: few
d_gene: .
v_gene: TRBV10-2

CDR3aa: CATRGTSPFTDTQYF
CDR3nt: TGTGCCACCAGAGGGACTTCTCCCTTCACAGATACGCAGTATTTT
j_gene: TRBJ2-3
abundance: .
d_gene: .
v_gene: TRBV15